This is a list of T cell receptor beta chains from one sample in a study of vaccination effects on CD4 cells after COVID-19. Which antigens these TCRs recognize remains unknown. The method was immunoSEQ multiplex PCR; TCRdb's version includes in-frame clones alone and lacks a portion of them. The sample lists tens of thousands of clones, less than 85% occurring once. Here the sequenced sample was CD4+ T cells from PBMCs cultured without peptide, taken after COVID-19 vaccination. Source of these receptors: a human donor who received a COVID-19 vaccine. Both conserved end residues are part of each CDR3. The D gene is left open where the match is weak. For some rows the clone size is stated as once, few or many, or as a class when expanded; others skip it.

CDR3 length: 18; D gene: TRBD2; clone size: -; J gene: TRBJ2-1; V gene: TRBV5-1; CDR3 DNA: TGCGCCAGCAGCTTGAGGGCTAGCGGGGGGAGCTCCCACAATGAGCAGTTCTTC; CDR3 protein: CASSLRASGGSSHNEQFF
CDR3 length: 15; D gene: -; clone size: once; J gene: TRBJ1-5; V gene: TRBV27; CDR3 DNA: TGTGCCAGCAGTTTTTCCTCGGGGAACAATCAGCCCCAGCATTTT; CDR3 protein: CASSFSSGNNQPQHF
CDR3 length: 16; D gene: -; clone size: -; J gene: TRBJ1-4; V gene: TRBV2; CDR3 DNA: TGTGCCAGCAGGCTGATCAGAAGTTTACTTAATGAAAAACTGTTTTTT; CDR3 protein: CASRLIRSLLNEKLFF
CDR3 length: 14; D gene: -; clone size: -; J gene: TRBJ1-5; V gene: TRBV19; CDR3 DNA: TGTGCCAGTACCCGAGGGTATAGCAATCAGCCCCAGCATTTT; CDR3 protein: CASTRGYSNQPQHF
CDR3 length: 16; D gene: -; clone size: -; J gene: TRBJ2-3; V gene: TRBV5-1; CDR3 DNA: TGCGCCAGCAGCTTGGTGGGAGACGGAAGCACAGATACGCAGTATTTT; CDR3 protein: CASSLVGDGSTDTQYF
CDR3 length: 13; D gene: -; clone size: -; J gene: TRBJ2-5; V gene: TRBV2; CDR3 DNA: TGTGCCAGCGGGGGGACACACCAAGAGACCCAGTACTTC; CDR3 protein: CASGGTHQETQYF
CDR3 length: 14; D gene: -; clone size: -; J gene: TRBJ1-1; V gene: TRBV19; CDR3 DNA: TGTGCCAGTAAGGGTTCGATCTCGAACACTGAAGCTTTCTTT; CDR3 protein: CASKGSISNTEAFF
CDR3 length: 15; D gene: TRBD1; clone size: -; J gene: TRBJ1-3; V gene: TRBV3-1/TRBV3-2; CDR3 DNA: TGTGCCAGCAGCCGCGGGACAGTCTCTGGAAACACCATATATTTT; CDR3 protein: CASSRGTVSGNTIYF
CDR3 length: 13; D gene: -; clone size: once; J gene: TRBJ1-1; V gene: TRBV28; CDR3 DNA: TGTGCCAGCAGCCTCCGTGGGAACACTGAAGCTTTCTTT; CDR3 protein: CASSLRGNTEAFF
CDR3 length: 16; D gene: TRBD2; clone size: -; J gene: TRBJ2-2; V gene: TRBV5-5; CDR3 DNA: TGTGCCAGCAGCCTTCAGGGAGGGTCAAACACCGGGGAGCTGTTTTTT; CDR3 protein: CASSLQGGSNTGELFF
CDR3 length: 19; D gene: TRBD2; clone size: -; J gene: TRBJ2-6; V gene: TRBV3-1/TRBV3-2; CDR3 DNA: TGTGCCAGCAGCCAAGAAGGTCTAGCGGGGCGCTCTGGGGCCAACGTCCTGACTTTC; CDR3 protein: CASSQEGLAGRSGANVLTF
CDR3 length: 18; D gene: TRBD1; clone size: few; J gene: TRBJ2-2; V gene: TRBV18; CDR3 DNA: TGTGCCAGCTCACCACTCACAGGGGGCCGCGCGAACACCGGGGAGCTGTTTTTT; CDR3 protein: CASSPLTGGRANTGELFF
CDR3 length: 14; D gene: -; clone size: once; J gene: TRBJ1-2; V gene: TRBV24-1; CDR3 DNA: TGTGCCACCAGCGGGACTCCCCAAAACTATGGCTACACCTTC; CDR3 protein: CATSGTPQNYGYTF
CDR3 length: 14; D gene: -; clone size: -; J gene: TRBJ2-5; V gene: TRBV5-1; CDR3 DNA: TGCGCCAGCAGTTTCCCGGGGGCCCAAGAGACCCAGTACTTC; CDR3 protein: CASSFPGAQETQYF
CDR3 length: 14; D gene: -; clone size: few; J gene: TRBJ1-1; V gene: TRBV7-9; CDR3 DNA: TGTGCCAGCAGCTTAGCTCTTGGGAACACTGAAGCTTTCTTT; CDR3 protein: CASSLALGNTEAFF
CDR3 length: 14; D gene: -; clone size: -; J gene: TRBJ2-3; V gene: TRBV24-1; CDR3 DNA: TGTGCCACCAGTGATCCTTACAGCACAGATACGCAGTATTTT; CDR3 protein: CATSDPYSTDTQYF
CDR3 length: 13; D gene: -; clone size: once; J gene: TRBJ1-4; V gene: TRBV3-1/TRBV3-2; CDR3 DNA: TGTGCCAGCAGCGACATGGACCGTGAAAAACTGTTTTTT; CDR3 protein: CASSDMDREKLFF
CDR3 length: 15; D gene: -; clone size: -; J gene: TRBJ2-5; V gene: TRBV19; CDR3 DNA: TGTGCCAGTAGTATGGGGCTAGGACAGCAAGAGACCCAGTACTTC; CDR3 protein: CASSMGLGQQETQYF